A selection of T cell receptor beta chains follows, all from one sample in a study of blood T cell repertoires in COVID-19. Assay used: immunoSEQ multiplex PCR; TCRdb lists only in-frame clones, some missing. In the table there are approximately 260,000 clones, approximately 80% of which are singletons. Input material: peripheral blood. These receptors came from a woman in her thirties or forties with active or convalescent COVID-19. Both conserved end residues are part of each CDR3. Each record gives: D gene, clone size, V gene, J gene, CDR3 protein, CDR3 DNA. A D gene is named only where the DNA matches it firmly. Clone sizes are given selectively: once, few, many, or a class where the clone is expanded.

>TRBD1|NA|TRBV5-1|TRBJ2-3
CASSRDRADTDTQYF
TGCGCCAGCAGCCGGGACAGGGCGGACACAGATACGCAGTATTTT
>NA|NA|TRBV4-1|TRBJ2-3
CASSHGQGTDTQYF
TGCGCCAGCAGCCATGGGCAGGGCACAGATACGCAGTATTTT
>TRBD2|once|TRBV5-1|TRBJ2-1
CASSLHWRGTGTSGDPVDEQFF
TGCGCCAGCAGCTTGCATTGGCGGGGCACCGGGACTAGCGGGGACCCGGTGGATGAGCAGTTCTTC
>TRBD2|NA|TRBV5-1|TRBJ2-2
CASSDPGTGGKGIGELFF
TGCGCCAGCAGTGACCCTGGTACCGGGGGGAAGGGCATCGGGGAGCTGTTTTTT
>TRBD1|once|TRBV5-1|TRBJ1-4
CASNSGTGDEKLFF
TGCGCCAGCAACTCCGGGACAGGGGACGAAAAACTGTTTTTT
>NA|NA|TRBV28|TRBJ1-1
CASRGRMVAEAFF
TGTGCCAGCAGGGGCCGCATGGTCGCTGAAGCTTTCTTT
>TRBD1|NA|TRBV27|TRBJ2-2
CASSRQGAAGELFF
TGTGCCAGCAGTAGGCAGGGGGCGGCCGGGGAGCTGTTTTTT
>NA|NA|TRBV7-9|TRBJ1-6
CASSFGGSDSPLHF
TGTGCCAGCAGCTTCGGCGGGTCCGATTCACCCCTCCACTTT
>TRBD1|NA|TRBV6-5|TRBJ2-2
CASGQGRTGELFF
TGTGCCAGCGGACAGGGTCGGACCGGGGAGCTGTTTTTT
>NA|NA|TRBV7-3|TRBJ1-1
CASSLNSGREAEAFF
TGTGCCAGCAGCTTAAATTCTGGCAGGGAAGCTGAAGCTTTCTTT
>NA|NA|TRBV5-4|TRBJ2-3
CASSGRTGATDTQYF
TGTGCCAGCAGCGGGAGGACAGGCGCCACAGATACGCAGTATTTT
>TRBD2|NA|TRBV7-2|TRBJ2-1
CASSTGLAGYEQFF
TGTGCCAGCAGCACGGGACTAGCTGGGTATGAGCAGTTCTTC
>NA|NA|TRBV23-1|TRBJ2-4
CASSPGLAKNIQYF
TGCGCCAGCAGCCCGGGGTTAGCCAAAAACATTCAGTACTTC
>NA|NA|TRBV27|TRBJ2-3
CASSLDRATDTQYF
TGTGCCAGCAGTTTGGACAGAGCCACAGATACGCAGTATTTT
>TRBD1|few|TRBV19|TRBJ2-3
CASRNRGGEDTQYF
TGTGCCAGTAGGAACAGGGGTGGCGAAGATACGCAGTATTTT
>NA|NA|TRBV19|TRBJ2-2
CASKGGYGNTGELFF
TGTGCCAGTAAAGGGGGATATGGGAACACCGGGGAGCTGTTTTTT
>TRBD1|NA|TRBV7-9|TRBJ2-6
CASSLRDSPISGANVLTF
TGTGCCAGCAGCCTAAGGGACAGCCCGATCTCTGGGGCCAACGTCCTGACTTTC
>NA|NA|TRBV28|TRBJ1-5
CASSLKGGYSNQPQHF
TGTGCCAGCAGTTTAAAAGGCGGATATAGCAATCAGCCCCAGCATTTT
>NA|NA|TRBV5-6|TRBJ1-5
CASSLGNSMPQHF
TGTGCCAGCAGCTTGGGAAATAGCATGCCCCAGCATTTT
>TRBD1|NA|TRBV19|TRBJ1-4
CASSAWTGSHEKLFF
TGTGCCAGTAGTGCCTGGACAGGGTCACATGAAAAACTGTTTTTT
>NA|NA|TRBV7-2|TRBJ2-7
CASSLEAGPSYEQYF
TGTGCCAGCAGCTTAGAGGCGGGCCCCTCCTACGAGCAGTACTTC
>TRBD1|NA|TRBV19|TRBJ1-6
CASSSTGGNSPLHF
TGTGCCAGTAGTTCCACAGGGGGGAATTCACCCCTCCACTTT
>NA|many|TRBV5-5|TRBJ2-7
CASSLVGSGGSEQYF
TGTGCCAGCAGCTTGGTTGGCTCGGGGGGCAGTGAGCAGTACTTC
>NA|NA|TRBV28|TRBJ1-4
CASRESEKLFF
TGTGCCAGCAGAGAGAGTGAAAAACTGTTTTTT
>TRBD2|few|TRBV7-2|TRBJ2-2
CASSLGLAGRELFF
TGTGCCAGCAGCCTGGGACTAGCGGGTCGGGAGCTGTTTTTT
>TRBD2|NA|TRBV4-1|TRBJ2-3
CASSQDLGGGARDTQYF
TGCGCCAGCAGCCAAGATCTTGGCGGGGGGGCAAGAGATACGCAGTATTTT
>NA|many|TRBV11-2|TRBJ1-1
CASSLLTGSNTEAFF
TGTGCCAGCAGCTTGCTGACAGGATCAAACACTGAAGCTTTCTTT
>TRBD2|NA|TRBV5-1|TRBJ2-7
CASSEGLVYEQYF
TGCGCCAGCAGCGAGGGACTAGTCTACGAGCAGTACTTC
>TRBD2|NA|TRBV11-2|TRBJ2-3
CASSSVGLLAGPSTDTQYF
TGTGCCAGCAGCTCAGTGGGCTTACTAGCGGGGCCTAGCACAGATACGCAGTATTTT
>NA|few|TRBV21-1|TRBJ2-7
CASSKARGEQYF
TGTGCCAGCAGCAAAGCTCGGGGCGAGCAGTACTTC
>TRBD1|NA|TRBV2|TRBJ1-2
CASSEWKGANYGYTF
TGTGCCAGCAGTGAATGGAAGGGGGCCAACTATGGCTACACCTTC
>NA|NA|TRBV9|TRBJ1-6
CASSPRSYNSPLHF
TGTGCCAGCAGCCCCCGCTCCTATAATTCACCCCTCCACTTT
>NA|once|TRBV9|TRBJ1-1
CASSVAQTNTEAFF
TGTGCCAGCAGCGTAGCACAGACGAACACTGAAGCTTTCTTT
>NA|NA|TRBV27|TRBJ2-7
CASSPRQRPNEQYF
TGTGCCAGCAGTCCGAGACAGCGACCGAACGAGCAGTACTTC
>NA|NA|TRBV3-1/TRBV3-2|TRBJ1-1
CASSQDRGTEAFF
TGTGCCAGCAGCCAAGATCGAGGGACTGAAGCTTTCTTT
>TRBD1|NA|TRBV5-1|TRBJ2-7
CASSHQFGQGEDEQYF
TGCGCCAGCTCGCACCAATTCGGACAGGGTGAGGACGAGCAGTACTTC
>NA|NA|TRBV5-1|TRBJ1-6
CASSSAGLNYNSPLHF
TGCGCCAGCAGCTCGGCAGGTTTGAACTATAATTCACCCCTCCACTTT
>NA|NA|TRBV11-2|TRBJ1-4
CASKIDRAGEKLFF
TGTGCCAGCAAGATTGACCGGGCGGGTGAAAAACTGTTTTTT
>NA|few|TRBV28|TRBJ1-5
CASSPGFTVSNQPQHF
TGTGCCAGCAGCCCGGGGTTCACTGTTAGCAATCAGCCCCAGCATTTT
>NA|NA|TRBV5-1|TRBJ1-1
CASSLASGAGEAFF
TGCGCCAGCAGCTTGGCGAGTGGGGCAGGGGAGGCTTTCTTT
>TRBD1|NA|TRBV6-4|TRBJ2-3
CASSAQGSLTDTQYF
TGTGCCAGCAGCGCACAGGGGAGTTTAACCGATACGCAGTATTTT
>TRBD1|NA|TRBV19|TRBJ2-1
CASRTTGEDEQFF
TGTGCCAGTAGGACGACAGGGGAGGATGAGCAGTTCTTC
>TRBD2|once|TRBV2|TRBJ2-5
CASSLRLAGGGTQYF
TGTGCCAGCAGTTTGAGACTAGCGGGGGGAGGGACCCAGTACTTC
>TRBD1|few|TRBV7-9|TRBJ1-1
CASSPPGQAHHTEAFF
TGTGCCAGCAGCCCCCCCGGACAGGCCCATCACACTGAAGCTTTCTTT
>NA|few|TRBV11-3|TRBJ2-3
CASSLGGWGTDTQYF
TGTGCCAGCAGCTTAGGAGGGTGGGGCACAGATACGCAGTATTTT
>TRBD1|NA|TRBV3-1/TRBV3-2|TRBJ1-2
CASSLAGTASGYGYTF
TGTGCCAGCAGCCTTGCCGGGACAGCCTCCGGCTATGGCTACACCTTC
>NA|NA|TRBV6-6|TRBJ1-5
CASSLQVNQPQHF
TGTGCCAGCAGCCTCCAGGTTAATCAGCCCCAGCATTTT
>NA|NA|TRBV19|TRBJ2-5
CASTISPVGGETQYF
TGTGCCAGTACCATATCACCCGTCGGGGGAGAGACCCAGTACTTC